These 4 T cell receptor beta chains were sequenced from one sample in a study of T cell responses to AZD1222 COVID-19 vaccine. Data came from immunoSEQ multiplex PCR; TCRdb stores just in-frame clones and leaves some out. The sample carries roughly 110,000 clones, 70% to 90% recorded once. The sample was peripheral blood, taken on day 0 of AZD1222 vaccination. The receptors were sampled from an adult in good health.

This chain links TRBV28 with TRBJ1-3, with 9 bases aligning to TRBD1. V lost 8 bases and J lost 5; bases outside the gene matches: 1. This CDR3 is built from 12 residues. Germline V gene data show CDR1 as MDHEN and CDR2 as SYDVKM. CDR3 nucleotides: TGTGCCAGCGGGACAGGGCGAAACACCATATATTTT. Its protein is CASGTGRNTIYF.

The chain uses TRBV7-9 and TRBJ1-3; no definite D call. This CDR3 spans 13 amino acids. Germline V CDR1 and CDR2: SEHNR, FQNEAQ (reference sequence). Between the trimmed V and J ends, which lost 5 bases and 4 bases, there was a span of 9 bases. CDR3 nucleotide sequence: TGTGCCAGCAGCCTCGGATACGGAAACACCATATATTTT. Its translation: CASSLGYGNTIYF.

The chain is built from TRBV7-8 and TRBJ2-1; 7 bases align to TRBD1. The germline V gene encodes CDR1 SGHVS and CDR2 FQNEAQ. CDR3 size: 14 residues. Trimming at V came to 4 bases and at J to 2 bases, leaving 2 bases not matched to a gene. CDR3 bases: TGTGCCAGCAGCTCCGGACAGGCCTACAATGAGCAGTTCTTC. This sequence encodes CASSSGQAYNEQFF.

This clone has a count of ten or more. CDR3: CASSVEDRAEAFF. CDR3 sequence (DNA): TGTGCCAGCAGCGTTGAAGACAGGGCTGAAGCTTTCTTT. The rearrangement uses TRBV3-1 (or the pseudogene TRBV3-2) and TRBJ1-1; 7 bases fit TRBD1. The V segment lost 5 bases and the J segment 6 bases; nucleotides outside the gene matches: 6. The length of the CDR3 is 13 residues. Germline values: CDR1 LGHDT, CDR2 YNNKEL (reference sequence).